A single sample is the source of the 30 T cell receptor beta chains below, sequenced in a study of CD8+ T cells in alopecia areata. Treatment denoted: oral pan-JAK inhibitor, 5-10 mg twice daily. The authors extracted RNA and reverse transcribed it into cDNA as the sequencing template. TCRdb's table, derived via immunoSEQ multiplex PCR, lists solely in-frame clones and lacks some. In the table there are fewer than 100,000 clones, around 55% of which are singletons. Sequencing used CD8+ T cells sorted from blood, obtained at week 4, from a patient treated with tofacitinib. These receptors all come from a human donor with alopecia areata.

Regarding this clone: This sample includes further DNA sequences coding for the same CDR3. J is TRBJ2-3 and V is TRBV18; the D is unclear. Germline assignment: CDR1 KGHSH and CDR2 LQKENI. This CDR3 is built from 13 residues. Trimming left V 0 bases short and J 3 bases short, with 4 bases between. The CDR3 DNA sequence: TGTGCCAGCTCACCACCCTCTACAGATACGCAGTATTTT. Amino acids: CASSPPSTDTQYF.

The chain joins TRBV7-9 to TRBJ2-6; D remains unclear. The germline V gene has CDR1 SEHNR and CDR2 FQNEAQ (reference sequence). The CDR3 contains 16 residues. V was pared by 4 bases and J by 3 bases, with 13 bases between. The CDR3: CASSSLSDIGANVLTF. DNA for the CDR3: TGTGCCAGCAGCTCCCTTTCTGACATTGGGGCCAACGTCCTGACTTTC. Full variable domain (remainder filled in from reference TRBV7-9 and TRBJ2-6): DTGVSQNPRHKITKRGQNVTFRCDPISEHNRLYWYRQTLGQGPEFLTYFQNEAQLEKSRLLSDRFSAERPKGSFSTLEIQRTEQGDSAMYLCASSSLSDIGANVLTFGAGSRLTVL.

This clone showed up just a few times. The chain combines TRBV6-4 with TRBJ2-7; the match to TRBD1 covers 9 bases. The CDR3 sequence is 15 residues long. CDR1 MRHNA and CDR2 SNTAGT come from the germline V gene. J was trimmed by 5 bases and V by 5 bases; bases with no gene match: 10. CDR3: CASSYVGQGFDEQYF. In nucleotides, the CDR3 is TGTGCCAGCAGTTACGTAGGACAGGGGTTCGACGAGCAGTACTTC.

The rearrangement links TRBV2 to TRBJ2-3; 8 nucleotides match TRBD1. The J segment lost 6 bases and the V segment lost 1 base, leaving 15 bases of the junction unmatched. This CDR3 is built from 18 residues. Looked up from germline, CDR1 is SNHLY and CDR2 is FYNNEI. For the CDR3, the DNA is TGTGCCAGCAGTGAAGAACGGACAGGGTGGGTGGGCCCGGATACGCAGTATTTT. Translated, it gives CASSEERTGWVGPDTQYF.

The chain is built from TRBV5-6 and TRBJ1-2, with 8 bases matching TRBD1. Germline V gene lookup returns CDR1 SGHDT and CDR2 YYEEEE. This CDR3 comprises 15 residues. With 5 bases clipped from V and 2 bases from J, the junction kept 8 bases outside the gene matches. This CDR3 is CASRGPWTGNYGYTF. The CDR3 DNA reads TGTGCCAGCAGGGGACCTTGGACAGGGAACTATGGCTACACCTTC.

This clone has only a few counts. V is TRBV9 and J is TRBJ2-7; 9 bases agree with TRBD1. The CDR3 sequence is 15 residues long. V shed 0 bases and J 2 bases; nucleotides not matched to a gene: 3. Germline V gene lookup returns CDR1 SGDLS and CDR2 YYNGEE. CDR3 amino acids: CASSVGQGGTYEQYF. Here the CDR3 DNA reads TGTGCCAGCAGCGTAGGACAGGGGGGGACCTACGAGCAGTACTTC.

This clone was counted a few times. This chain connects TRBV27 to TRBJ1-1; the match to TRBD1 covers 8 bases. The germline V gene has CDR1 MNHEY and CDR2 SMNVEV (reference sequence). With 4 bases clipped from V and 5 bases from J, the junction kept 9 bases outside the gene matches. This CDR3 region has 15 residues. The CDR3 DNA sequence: TGTGCCAGCAGTTACCATACGACAGGGGAGACTGAAGCTTTCTTT. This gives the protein CASSYHTTGETEAFF.

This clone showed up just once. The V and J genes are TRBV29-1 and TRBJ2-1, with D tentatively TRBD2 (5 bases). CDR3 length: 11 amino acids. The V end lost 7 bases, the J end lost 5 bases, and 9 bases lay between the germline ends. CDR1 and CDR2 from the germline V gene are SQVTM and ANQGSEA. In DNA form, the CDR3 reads TGCAGCGGCGGGCTGCACAATGAGCAGTTCTTC. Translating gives CSGGLHNEQFF.

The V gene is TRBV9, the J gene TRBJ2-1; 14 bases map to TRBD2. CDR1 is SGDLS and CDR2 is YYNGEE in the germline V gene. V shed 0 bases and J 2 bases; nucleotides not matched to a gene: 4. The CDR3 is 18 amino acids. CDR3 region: CASSVALTSGGAYNEQFF. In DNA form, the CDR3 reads TGTGCCAGCAGCGTAGCCTTGACTAGCGGGGGGGCCTACAATGAGCAGTTCTTC.

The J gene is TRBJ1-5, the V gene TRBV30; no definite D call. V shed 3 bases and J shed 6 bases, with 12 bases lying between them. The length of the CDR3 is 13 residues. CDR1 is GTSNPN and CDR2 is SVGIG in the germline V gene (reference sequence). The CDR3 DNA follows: TGTGCCTGGAGGGAAGTCTTGGGTCAGCCCCAGCATTTT. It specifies CAWREVLGQPQHF.

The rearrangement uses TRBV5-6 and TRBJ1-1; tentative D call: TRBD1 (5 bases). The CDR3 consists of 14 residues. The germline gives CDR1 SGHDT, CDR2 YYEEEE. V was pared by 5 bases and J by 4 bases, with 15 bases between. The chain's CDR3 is CASSQPEGSTEAFF. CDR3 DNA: TGTGCCAGCAGTCAACCGGAGGGGAGCACTGAAGCTTTCTTT.

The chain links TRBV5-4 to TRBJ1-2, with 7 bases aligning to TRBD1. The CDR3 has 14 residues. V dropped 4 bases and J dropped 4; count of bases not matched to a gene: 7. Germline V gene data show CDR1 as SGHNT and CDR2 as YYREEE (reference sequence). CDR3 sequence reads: CASSETGLVYGYTF. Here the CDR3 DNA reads TGTGCCAGCAGCGAGACAGGGCTGGTCTATGGCTACACCTTC.

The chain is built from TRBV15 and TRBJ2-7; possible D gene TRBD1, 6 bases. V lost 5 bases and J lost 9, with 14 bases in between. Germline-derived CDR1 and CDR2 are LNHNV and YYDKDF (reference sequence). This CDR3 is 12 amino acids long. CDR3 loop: CATSSSRQVQYF. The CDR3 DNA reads TGTGCCACCAGCTCCTCCAGACAGGTGCAGTACTTC.

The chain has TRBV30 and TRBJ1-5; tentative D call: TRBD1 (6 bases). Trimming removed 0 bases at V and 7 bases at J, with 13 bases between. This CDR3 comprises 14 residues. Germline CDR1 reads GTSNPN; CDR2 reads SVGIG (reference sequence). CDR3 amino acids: CAWSVGQGKQPQHF. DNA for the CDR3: TGTGCCTGGAGTGTAGGGCAGGGGAAGCAGCCCCAGCATTTT.

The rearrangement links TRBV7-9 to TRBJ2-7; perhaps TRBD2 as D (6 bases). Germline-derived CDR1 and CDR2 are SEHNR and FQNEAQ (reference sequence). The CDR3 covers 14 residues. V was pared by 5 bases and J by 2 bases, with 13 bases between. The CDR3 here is CASSPRGYTYEQYF. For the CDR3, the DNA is TGTGCCAGCAGCCCCCGGGGGTATACCTACGAGCAGTACTTC.

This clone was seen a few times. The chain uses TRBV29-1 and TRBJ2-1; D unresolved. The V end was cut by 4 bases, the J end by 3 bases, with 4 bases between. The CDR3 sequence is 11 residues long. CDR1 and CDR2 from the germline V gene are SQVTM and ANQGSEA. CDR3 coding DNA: TGCAGCGTTGTCTACTACAATGAGCAGTTCTTC. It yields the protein CSVVYYNEQFF.

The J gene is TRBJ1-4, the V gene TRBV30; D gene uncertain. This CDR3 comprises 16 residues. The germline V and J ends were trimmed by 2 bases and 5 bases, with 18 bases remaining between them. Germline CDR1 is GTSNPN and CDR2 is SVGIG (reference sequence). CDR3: CAWSTLTSRENEKLFF. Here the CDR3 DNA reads TGTGCCTGGAGTACCCTAACGTCGCGGGAGAATGAAAAACTGTTTTTT.

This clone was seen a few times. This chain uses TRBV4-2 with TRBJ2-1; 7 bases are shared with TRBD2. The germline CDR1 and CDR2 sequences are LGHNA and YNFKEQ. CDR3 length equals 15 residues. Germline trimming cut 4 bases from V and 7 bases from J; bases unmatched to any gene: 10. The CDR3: CASSPLSGDSNEQFF. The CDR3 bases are TGTGCCAGCAGCCCTTTAAGCGGGGATTCAAATGAGCAGTTCTTC.

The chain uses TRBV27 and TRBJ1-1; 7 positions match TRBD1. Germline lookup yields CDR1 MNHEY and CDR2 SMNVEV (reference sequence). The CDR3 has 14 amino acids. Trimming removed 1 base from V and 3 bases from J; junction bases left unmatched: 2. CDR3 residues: CASSLYRGDTEAFF. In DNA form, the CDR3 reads TGTGCCAGCAGTTTATACAGGGGAGACACTGAAGCTTTCTTT.

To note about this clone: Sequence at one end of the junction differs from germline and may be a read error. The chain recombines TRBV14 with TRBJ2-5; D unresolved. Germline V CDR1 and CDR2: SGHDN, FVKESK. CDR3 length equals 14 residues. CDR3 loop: CACSQVALQETQYF. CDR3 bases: TGTGCCTGCAGCCAAGTTGCCCTGCAAGAGACCCAGTACTTC. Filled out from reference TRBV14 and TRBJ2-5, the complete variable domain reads EAGVTQFPSHSVIEKGQTVTLRCDPISGHDNLYWYRRVMGKEIKFLLHFVKESKQDESGMPNNRFLAERTGGTYSTLKVQPAELEDSGVYFCACSQVALQETQYFGPGTRLLVL.

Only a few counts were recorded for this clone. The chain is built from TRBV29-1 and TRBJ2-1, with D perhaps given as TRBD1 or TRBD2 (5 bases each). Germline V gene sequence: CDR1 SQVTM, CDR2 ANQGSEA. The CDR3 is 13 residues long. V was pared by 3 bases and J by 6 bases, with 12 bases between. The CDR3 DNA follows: TGCAGCGTTGATTCCGGGACCGTCAATGAGCAGTTCTTC. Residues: CSVDSGTVNEQFF.

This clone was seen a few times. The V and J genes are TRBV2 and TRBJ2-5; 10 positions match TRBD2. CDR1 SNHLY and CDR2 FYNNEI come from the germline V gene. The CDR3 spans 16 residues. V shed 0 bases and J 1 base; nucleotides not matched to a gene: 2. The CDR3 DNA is TGTGCCAGCAGTGAAGCTAGCGGGGGGACCCAAGAGACCCAGTACTTC. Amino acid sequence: CASSEASGGTQETQYF.

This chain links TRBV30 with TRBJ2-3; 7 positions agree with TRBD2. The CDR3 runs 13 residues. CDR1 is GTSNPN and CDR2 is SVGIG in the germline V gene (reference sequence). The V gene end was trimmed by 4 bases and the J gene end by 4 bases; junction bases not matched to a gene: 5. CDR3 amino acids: CAWTAGVPDTQYF. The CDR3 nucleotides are TGTGCCTGGACGGCGGGAGTCCCAGATACGCAGTATTTT.

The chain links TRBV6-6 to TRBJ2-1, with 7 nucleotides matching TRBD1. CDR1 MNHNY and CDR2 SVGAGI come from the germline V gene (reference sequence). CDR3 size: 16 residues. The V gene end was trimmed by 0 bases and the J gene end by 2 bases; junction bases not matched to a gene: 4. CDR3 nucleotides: TGTGCCAGCAGTTACTCTACAGGGGTCCCCTACAATGAGCAGTTCTTC. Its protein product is CASSYSTGVPYNEQFF.

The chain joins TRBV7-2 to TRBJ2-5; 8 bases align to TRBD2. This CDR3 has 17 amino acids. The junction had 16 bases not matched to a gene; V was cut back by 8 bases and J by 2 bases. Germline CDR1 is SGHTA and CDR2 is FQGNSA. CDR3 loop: CASARGSLVAGQETQYF. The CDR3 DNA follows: TGTGCCAGCGCGAGGGGGAGCCTCGTAGCGGGACAAGAGACCCAGTACTTC.

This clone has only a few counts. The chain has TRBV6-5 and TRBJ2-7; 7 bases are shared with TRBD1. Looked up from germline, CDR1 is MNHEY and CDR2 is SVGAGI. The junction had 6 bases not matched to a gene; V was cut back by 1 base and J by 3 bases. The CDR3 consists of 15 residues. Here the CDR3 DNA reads TGTGCCAGCAGTTACTTGGGGACAGCACTCTACGAGCAGTACTTC. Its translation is CASSYLGTALYEQYF.

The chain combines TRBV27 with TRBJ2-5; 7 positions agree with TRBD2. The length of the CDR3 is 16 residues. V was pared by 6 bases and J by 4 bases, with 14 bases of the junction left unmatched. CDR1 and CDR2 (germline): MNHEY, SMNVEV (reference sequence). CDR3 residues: CASRLSRREFVETQYF. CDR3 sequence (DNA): TGTGCCAGCAGATTGAGTCGGCGGGAGTTTGTAGAGACCCAGTACTTC.

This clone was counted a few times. CDR3 nucleotide sequence: TGCGCCAGCAGCCAGGGGGAAGCCTACGAGCAGTACTTC. It is translated as CASSQGEAYEQYF. The chain combines TRBV4-1 with TRBJ2-5, with D possibly called TRBD1 or TRBD2 (5 bases each). The DNA end is a closer match to TRBJ2-7, so the J assignment may be wrong. Germline CDR1 MGHRA, CDR2 YSYEKL. The CDR3 is made up of 13 amino acids.

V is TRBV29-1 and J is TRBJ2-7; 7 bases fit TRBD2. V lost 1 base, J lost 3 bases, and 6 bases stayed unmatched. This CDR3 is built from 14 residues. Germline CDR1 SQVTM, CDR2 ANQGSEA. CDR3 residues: CSVEGPGGGYEQYF. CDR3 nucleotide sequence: TGCAGCGTTGAAGGGCCGGGAGGAGGCTACGAGCAGTACTTC.

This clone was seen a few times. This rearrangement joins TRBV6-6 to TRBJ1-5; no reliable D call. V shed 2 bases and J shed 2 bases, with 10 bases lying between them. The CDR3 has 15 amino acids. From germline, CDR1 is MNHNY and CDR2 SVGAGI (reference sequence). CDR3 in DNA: TGTGCCAGCAGTTACCGGGTGGAGGGCAATCAGCCCCAGCATTTT. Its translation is CASSYRVEGNQPQHF.